This T cell receptor (beta chain) is from a study of CD8+ T cells in alopecia areata. The overall study: Percentage of affected scalp area was the basis on which treated patients' severity was scored.

Treatment denoted: oral pan-JAK inhibitor, 5-10 mg twice daily. This clone showed up just a few times. V was trimmed by 0 bases and J by 1 base, leaving 6 bases between them. The CDR3 sequence is 15 residues long. Per germline, CDR1 KGHSH and CDR2 LQKENI. Sequencing used cDNA as its template, made by extracting RNA and reverse transcribing it. The protocol was immunoSEQ multiplex PCR, while the TCRdb copy is restricted to in-frame clones and leaves out a portion. Of 90,000 to 150,000 clones listed, around 53% are singletons. V is TRBV18 and J is TRBJ1-4; no reliable D call. This material consisted of CD4+ T cells sorted from blood, taken at week 4, from a patient treated with tofacitinib. This receptor was obtained from a human donor with alopecia areata. Here the CDR3 DNA reads TGTGCCAGCTCACCACCGTCAGAAACTAATGAAAAACTGTTTTTT. Its translation: CASSPPSETNEKLFF.